This T cell receptor (beta chain) was retrieved from a study of cytomegalovirus exposure and HLA in healthy donors. Regarding the study as a whole: In a later analysis, TCR beta V- and J-gene trimming was associated with a missense DCLRE1C variant.

The PCR ran on 60 Vbeta and 13 Jbeta primers. TCRdb's copy holds only in-frame clones and misses some; the assay was immunoSEQ multiplex PCR. The repertoire holds 150,000 to 200,000 clones, with 70% to 80% as singletons. Concerning this clone: Its target is not known.

The CDR3 sequence is 14 residues long. From germline, CDR1 is LNHDA and CDR2 SQIVND (reference sequence). J was trimmed by 3 bases and V by 1 base; bases with no gene match: 1. The sample consisted of PBMCs. The V gene is TRBV19, the J gene TRBJ1-1, with 8 bases identical to TRBD1. The TCR originated in a woman in her forties or fifties in good health and CMV-seronegative. The CDR3 nucleotides are TGTGCCAGTAGTATAGGCAGGGGGCACACTGAAGCTTTCTTT. It is translated as CASSIGRGHTEAFF.